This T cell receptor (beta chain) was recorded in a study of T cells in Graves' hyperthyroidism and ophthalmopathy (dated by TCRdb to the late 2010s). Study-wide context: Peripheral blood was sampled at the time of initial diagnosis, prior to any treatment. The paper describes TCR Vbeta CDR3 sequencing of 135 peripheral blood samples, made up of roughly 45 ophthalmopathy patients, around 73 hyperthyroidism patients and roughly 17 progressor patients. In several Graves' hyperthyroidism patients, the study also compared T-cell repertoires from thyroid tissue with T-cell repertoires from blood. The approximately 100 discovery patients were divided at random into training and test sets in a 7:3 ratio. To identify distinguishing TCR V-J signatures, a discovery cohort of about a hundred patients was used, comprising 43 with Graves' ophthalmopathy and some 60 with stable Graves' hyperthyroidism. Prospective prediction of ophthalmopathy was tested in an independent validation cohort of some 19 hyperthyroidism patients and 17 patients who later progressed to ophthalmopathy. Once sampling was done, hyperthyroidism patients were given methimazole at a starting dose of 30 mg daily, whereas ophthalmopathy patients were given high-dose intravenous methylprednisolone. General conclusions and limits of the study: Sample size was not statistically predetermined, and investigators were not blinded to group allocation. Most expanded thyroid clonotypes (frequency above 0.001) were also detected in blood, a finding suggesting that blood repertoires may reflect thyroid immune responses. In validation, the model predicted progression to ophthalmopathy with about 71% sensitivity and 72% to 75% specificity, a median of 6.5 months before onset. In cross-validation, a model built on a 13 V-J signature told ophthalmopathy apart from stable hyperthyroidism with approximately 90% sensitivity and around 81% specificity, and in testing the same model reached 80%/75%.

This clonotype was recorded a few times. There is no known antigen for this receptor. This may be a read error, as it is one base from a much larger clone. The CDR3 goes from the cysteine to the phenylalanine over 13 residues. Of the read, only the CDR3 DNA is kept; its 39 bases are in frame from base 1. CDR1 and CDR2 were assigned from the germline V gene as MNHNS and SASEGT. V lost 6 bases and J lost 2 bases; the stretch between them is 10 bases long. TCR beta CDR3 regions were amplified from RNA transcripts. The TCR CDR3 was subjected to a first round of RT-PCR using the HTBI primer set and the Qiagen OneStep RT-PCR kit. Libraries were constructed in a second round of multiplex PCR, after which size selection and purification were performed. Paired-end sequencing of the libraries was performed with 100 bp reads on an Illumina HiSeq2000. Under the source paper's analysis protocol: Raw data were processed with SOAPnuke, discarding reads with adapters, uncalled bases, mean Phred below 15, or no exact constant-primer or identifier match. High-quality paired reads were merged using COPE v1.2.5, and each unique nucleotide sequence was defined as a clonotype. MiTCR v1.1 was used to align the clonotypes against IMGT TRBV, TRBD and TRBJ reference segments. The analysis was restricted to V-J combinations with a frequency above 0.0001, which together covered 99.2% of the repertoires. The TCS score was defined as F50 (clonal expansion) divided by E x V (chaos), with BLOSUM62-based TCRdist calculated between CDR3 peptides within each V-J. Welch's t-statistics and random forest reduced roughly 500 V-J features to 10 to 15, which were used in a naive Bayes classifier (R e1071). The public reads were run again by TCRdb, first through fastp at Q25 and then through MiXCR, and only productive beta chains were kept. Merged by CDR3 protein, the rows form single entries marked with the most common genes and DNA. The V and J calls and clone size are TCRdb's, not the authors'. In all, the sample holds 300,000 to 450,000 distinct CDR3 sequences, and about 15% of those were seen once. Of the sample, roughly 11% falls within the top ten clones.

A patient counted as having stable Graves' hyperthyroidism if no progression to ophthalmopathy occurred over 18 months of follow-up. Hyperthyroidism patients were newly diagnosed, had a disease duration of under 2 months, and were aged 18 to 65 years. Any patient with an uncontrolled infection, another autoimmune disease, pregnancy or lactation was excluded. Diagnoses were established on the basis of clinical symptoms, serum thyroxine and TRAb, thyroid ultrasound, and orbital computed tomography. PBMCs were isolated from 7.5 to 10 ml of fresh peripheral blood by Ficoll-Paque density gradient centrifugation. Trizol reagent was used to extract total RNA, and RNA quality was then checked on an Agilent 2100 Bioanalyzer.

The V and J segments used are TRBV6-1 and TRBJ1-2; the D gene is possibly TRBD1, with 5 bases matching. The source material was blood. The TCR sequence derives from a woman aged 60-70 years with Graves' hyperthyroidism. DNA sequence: TGTGCCAGCAGAAGGGGCAGGAACTATGGCTACACCTTC. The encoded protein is CASRRGRNYGYTF.